This paragraph reports one T cell receptor beta chain. The antigen is not known. Following RNA extraction, reverse transcription yielded cDNA that acted as the sequencing template. Clones were read by immunoSEQ multiplex PCR, and TCRdb kept only the in-frame ones, dropping some. In the table there are around 180,000 clones, just under 65% of which are singletons. Treatment denoted: oral pan-JAK inhibitor, 5-10 mg twice daily. Both CD4+ and CD8+ T cells were separated by sorting PBMCs. The CDR3 has 15 amino acids. The germline CDR1 and CDR2 sequences are LNHNV and YYDKDF (reference sequence). With 0 bases removed from V and 15 bases from J, the gap between germline ends came to 21 bases. The data stem from a study of CD8+ T cells in alopecia areata. Study overall: By percentage of affected scalp area, the severity of treated patients was scored.

Study-wide findings and caveats: Both scalp clonality and the expanded CD8+ clones among the top 100 showed a significant decrease with tofacitinib. Many expanded lesional clones persisted in scalp and blood during tofacitinib treatment.

V is TRBV15 and J is TRBJ1-5, with D maybe TRBD1 (5 bases). The TCR comes from a human donor with alopecia areata. This sample comprised CD4+ T cells sorted from blood, obtained at roughly week 49, from a patient treated with tofacitinib. CDR3: CATSRDGMVGDAWHF. The CDR3 DNA reads TGTGCCACCAGCAGAGATGGGATGGTCGGGGACGCCTGGCATTTT.